The sequence of this T cell receptor beta chain was determined in a study of breast tumors, draining lymph nodes, adjacent tissues. General observations from the study: Compared with basal-like, luminal-like tumors shared significantly more repertoire with nontumor tissue. The lymph node origin of tumor T cells was framed as consistent with a hypothesis, not demonstrated. Tumor repertoires ranked between lymph nodes and nontumor tissue in diversity, with V and J gene preferences.

On this clonotype itself: The target antigen is unknown. A read error may be the cause here, since a much bigger clone is one base away. The conserved closing phenylalanine or tryptophan is absent in this CDR3, likely reflecting a read error.

The CDR3 runs 13 residues. V shed 0 bases and J shed 7 bases, with 9 bases lying between them. Looked up from germline, CDR1 is SGHNT and CDR2 is YENEEA. TCRdb fed the multiplex PCR reads into MiXCR, producing one record per CDR3 protein. Found here are some 130,000 distinct CDR3 sequences, around 20% of them singletons; the top ten hold approximately 2.7%. Breast cancer patients provided tissue from their axillary draining lymph nodes. The chain couples TRBV11-3 to TRBJ2-5, with a weak D call TRBD1 (5 bases). The sequencing sample was made of axillary lymph node tissue. This receptor was obtained from a female donor with breast cancer. Some clones in this sample may be carry-over from other donors' samples. As DNA, the CDR3 is TGTGCCAGCAGCTTAGAACCCCAGGGGACCCAGTACCTC. Its translation: CASSLEPQGTQYL.